This is a list of T cell receptor beta chains from one sample in a study of CD8 T cells in Susac syndrome. From the immunoSEQ multiplex PCR reads, TCRdb called clonotypes with MiXCR, one entry per CDR3 protein. The sample includes some 130,000 distinct CDR3 sequences, approximately 95% of them seen just once. Sequencing input: CD8+ T cells from PBMCs. The receptor set was obtained from a human donor with Susac syndrome. Each CDR3 is given with its conserved first and last residue. Fields, in order: D gene, J gene, clone size, V gene, CDR3 DNA, CDR3 protein. The D gene is left open where the match is weak. Not all rows give a size; the values are once, few, many and, for expanded clones, a class.

TRBD2	TRBJ2-3	-	TRBV6-1	TGTGCCAGCAGCCTTAAGACTAGCTCGCCCACAGATACGCAGTATTTT	CASSLKTSSPTDTQYF
-	TRBJ2-5	-	TRBV27	TGTGCCAGCAGTTTAGTCCAGGGCTTAGAGACCCAGTACTTC	CASSLVQGLETQYF
-	TRBJ2-1	once	TRBV14	TGTGCCAGCAGCCAAGAGAGGCTGGACAATGAGCAGTTCTTC	CASSQERLDNEQFF
-	TRBJ1-1	-	TRBV12-3/TRBV12-4	TGTGCCAGCTCTGCGTTGGTCGGGACTGAAGCTTTCTTT	CASSALVGTEAFF
-	TRBJ2-1	-	TRBV3-1	TGTGCCAGCAGCCAAGTTCTAGGAACGGGCAATGAGCAGTTCTTC	CASSQVLGTGNEQFF
-	TRBJ2-7	-	TRBV6-1	TGTGCCAGCAGTGAAAAAACTGGGGAAATATACGAGCAGTACTTC	CASSEKTGEIYEQYF
-	TRBJ2-3	-	TRBV19	TGTGCCAGTAGTCCCGTCGACGGAGATACGCAGTATTTT	CASSPVDGDTQYF
-	TRBJ1-1	-	TRBV9	TGTGCCAGCAGCGTAGAAGGGACGACCTTGAACACTGAAGCTTTCTTT	CASSVEGTTLNTEAFF
-	TRBJ1-1	-	TRBV12-5	TGTGCTAGTGGTTTGGGGGGCAGCACTGAAGCTTTCTTT	CASGLGGSTEAFF
-	TRBJ2-1	-	TRBV11-2	TGTGCCAGCAGCTCACGGCCCGAGCAGTTCTTC	CASSSRPEQFF
-	TRBJ2-1	-	TRBV11-2	TGTGCCAGCAGCTCAGGGGTGGAGCAGTTCTTC	CASSSGVEQFF
TRBD1	TRBJ1-2	-	TRBV4-2	TGTGCCAGCAGCCAGGGAGGGACAGATGGCTACACCTTC	CASSQGGTDGYTF
TRBD2	TRBJ2-1	-	TRBV18	TGTGCCAGCTCAGGAGTAGCGGGAGAGACTGGCAATGAGCAGTTCTTC	CASSGVAGETGNEQFF
-	TRBJ1-2	-	TRBV27	TGTGCCAGCAGTTTCCAGGGTAACTATGGCTACACCTTC	CASSFQGNYGYTF
-	TRBJ2-5	-	TRBV15	TGTGCCACCCATACTATCGGGGGACACCAGTACTTC	CATHTIGGHQYF
-	TRBJ2-5	-	TRBV7-9	TGTGCCAGCAGCTTAATGGGGGAAGAGACCCAGTACTTC	CASSLMGEETQYF
TRBD1	TRBJ1-2	-	TRBV14	TGTGCCAGCAGCCAAGGTCGGGACAGGGGGCTCCGAAGGGCCTTC	CASSQGRDRGLRRAF
-	TRBJ2-3	-	TRBV12-3/TRBV12-4	TGTGCCAGCACAGTCACAGATACGCAGTATTTT	CASTVTDTQYF
-	TRBJ1-1	-	TRBV12-3/TRBV12-4	TGTGCCAGCAGCTCGTTGGTCGGCACTGAAGCTTTCTTT	CASSSLVGTEAFF
-	TRBJ1-1	-	TRBV5-6	TGTGCCAGCAGCCTTAACGAGGGGGACACTGAAGCTTTCTTT	CASSLNEGDTEAFF
-	TRBJ2-5	-	TRBV2	TGTGCCAGCAGTGGGAGTCTGGAGACCCAGTACTTC	CASSGSLETQYF